These 27 T cell receptor beta chains were sequenced from one sample in a study of blood T cell repertoires in COVID-19 (dated by TCRdb to 2020 to 2022). Libraries were constructed by the immunoSEQ multiplex PCR assay. The table comes from immuneACCESS by way of TCRdb, which keeps in-frame sequences with V and J called. Part of the clones is missing from these tables; in studies checked, under half for an unresolved V gene and the rest for unknown reasons. In all, the sample holds about 170,000 clones, and roughly 88% of those were seen once. The ten biggest clones cover 6.9% of the sample. The sample consisted of peripheral blood. Receptors originate from an elderly man with COVID-19, enrolled during active disease.

In its sample, this clone was seen a few times. The chain has TRBV10-2 and TRBJ1-3; no firm D call. V was cut by 2 bases and J by 0 bases, with 8 bases left in between. Germline V gene lookup returns CDR1 WSHSY and CDR2 SAAADI. The length of the CDR3 is 15 residues. The CDR3 sequence is CASSETLSSGNTIYF. The CDR3 DNA reads as TGCGCCAGCAGTGAGACCCTGAGCTCTGGAAACACCATATATTTT.

This chain links TRBV21-1 with TRBJ1-2. TRBV21-1 is a known pseudogene. The CDR3 length is 14 residues. The DNA of the CDR3 is TGTGCCAGCAGCCCACTCGGAGCTAACTATGGCTACACCTTC. Translating gives CASSPLGANYGYTF.

This rearrangement joins TRBV18 to TRBJ2-7, with D perhaps TRBD2 (5 bases). V gave up 0 bases and J gave up 4 bases, with 13 bases separating them. The CDR3 sequence is 15 residues long. Germline V lookup: CDR1 KGHSH, CDR2 LQKENI. CDR3 amino acids: CASSPPSGSGYEQYF. Here the CDR3 DNA reads TGTGCCAGCTCACCACCGTCGGGGTCTGGGTACGAGCAGTACTTC.

A remark on this clone: This same CDR3 is encoded by further DNA sequences in the sample. The gene calls are TRBV5-1 and TRBJ1-2, with D perhaps matching TRBD1 (5 bases). The CDR3 consists of 13 residues. CDR1 SGHRS and CDR2 YFSETQ come from the germline V gene. Deletions cut 0 bases from V and 6 bases from J, with 9 bases between. CDR3 sequence (DNA): TGCGCCAGCAGCTTGGGCAGGGCAGATGGCTACACCTTC. Translating it yields CASSLGRADGYTF.

The J gene is TRBJ1-2, the V gene TRBV7-9; possibly TRBD1 for D (5 bases). V dropped 7 bases and J dropped 5 bases, with 26 bases sitting between them. Per the germline V gene, CDR1 is SEHNR and CDR2 is FQNEAQ (reference sequence). The CDR3 length is 17 residues. This CDR3 is CASTFGGSGPELYGYTF. For the CDR3, the DNA is TGTGCCAGCACCTTCGGGGGGTCAGGGCCTGAGCTATATGGCTACACCTTC.

The chain recombines TRBV18 with TRBJ2-4; 7 positions match TRBD1. CDR1 and CDR2 (germline): KGHSH, LQKENI. The ends lost 6 bases at V and 7 bases at J; junction bases unmatched: 3. This CDR3 is built from 12 residues. The CDR3 spells CASSPDRNIQYF. CDR3 in DNA: TGTGCCAGCTCCCCGGACAGGAACATTCAGTACTTC.

The J gene is TRBJ2-3, the V gene TRBV11-2; TRBD2 matches 10 bases. Germline V gene lookup returns CDR1 SGHAT and CDR2 FQNNGV. With V trimmed by 6 bases and J by 8 bases, 11 bases remained unmatched. The CDR3 covers 15 residues. The CDR3 DNA reads TGTGCCAGCAGGCCACTAGCGGGGACAACCAGTACGCAGTATTTT. This codes for CASRPLAGTTSTQYF.

The rearrangement uses TRBV7-2 and TRBJ1-4, with TRBD1 matching 9 bases. Germline CDR1 SGHTA, CDR2 FQGNSA. The CDR3 loop spans 16 amino acids. V shed 5 bases, J shed 4 bases, and the junction held 8 bases outside the gene matches. The CDR3, as DNA: TGTGCCAGCAGCCGCTCACAGGGGGCTTTTAATGAAAAACTGTTTTTT. It is translated as CASSRSQGAFNEKLFF.

This chain uses TRBV6-5 with TRBJ2-5, with D unclear. This CDR3 spans 14 amino acids. Per the germline V gene, CDR1 is MNHEY and CDR2 is SVGAGI. With 0 bases removed from V and 3 bases from J, the gap between germline ends came to 8 bases. CDR3 protein: CASSYSHLKETQYF. The CDR3 DNA is TGTGCCAGCAGTTACTCCCACTTGAAAGAGACCCAGTACTTC.

This clone was counted only a few times. Other DNA sequences in the sample encode the same CDR3. This chain uses TRBV5-1 with TRBJ2-3; 9 bases map to TRBD2. In germline, CDR1 is SGHRS, CDR2 YFSETQ. This CDR3 comprises 16 residues. The ends lost 0 bases at V and 1 base at J; junction bases unmatched: 3. The CDR3 is CASSLGGGAGTDTQYF. The CDR3 DNA follows: TGCGCCAGCAGCTTGGGCGGGGGGGCCGGCACAGATACGCAGTATTTT.

This clone has a handful of counts. The chain couples TRBV2 to TRBJ1-4; possibly TRBD1 for D (6 bases). Germline V gives CDR1 SNHLY, CDR2 FYNNEI. This CDR3 region has 14 residues. V was trimmed by 6 bases and J by 8 bases, leaving 16 bases between them. The CDR3 DNA reads TGTGCCAGCAGCGATGGGACAAGGGGGGAAAAACTGTTTTTT. It specifies CASSDGTRGEKLFF.

The rearrangement links TRBV3-1 (or the pseudogene TRBV3-2) to TRBJ1-6; D is unclear. This CDR3 contains 15 residues. Germline V gives CDR1 LGHDT, CDR2 YNNKEL (reference sequence). Between the trimmed V and J ends, which lost 5 bases and 6 bases, there was a span of 14 bases. The CDR3 is CASSGAGRFNSPLHF. The CDR3, as DNA: TGTGCCAGCAGCGGAGCGGGCAGGTTTAATTCACCCCTCCACTTT.

The rearrangement uses TRBV18 and TRBJ1-3, with 9 positions matching TRBD1. Germline-derived CDR1 and CDR2 are KGHSH and LQKENI. The CDR3 consists of 16 residues. Trimming at V came to 4 bases and at J to 2 bases, leaving 6 bases not matched to a gene. The CDR3 DNA reads as TGTGCCAGCTCACTAATACAGGGGGCGACTGGAAACACCATATATTTT. It yields the protein CASSLIQGATGNTIYF. Together with reference TRBV18 and TRBJ1-3, the CDR3 gives the full variable domain: NAGVMQNPRHLVRRRGQEARLRCSPMKGHSHVYWYRQLPEEGLKFMVYLQKENIIDESGMPKERFSAEFPKEGPSILRIQQVVRGDSAAYFCASSLIQGATGNTIYFGEGSWLTVV.

V gene TRBV3-1 (or the pseudogene TRBV3-2) combines with J gene TRBJ1-1, with D perhaps TRBD1 (6 bases). From germline, CDR1 is LGHDT and CDR2 YNNKEL (reference sequence). V was clipped by 0 bases and J by 4 bases, with 6 bases between them. The CDR3 is made up of 13 amino acids. CDR3 sequence (DNA): TGTGCCAGCAGCCAAGAAGGGGGCACTGAAGCTTTCTTT. As protein: CASSQEGGTEAFF.

The chain has TRBV7-8 and TRBJ2-2; 9 positions agree with TRBD1. This CDR3 is built from 15 residues. Per germline, CDR1 SGHVS and CDR2 FQNEAQ. The V segment lost 8 bases and the J segment 4 bases; nucleotides outside the gene matches: 8. The CDR3 protein is CASGGRTGVTGELFF. CDR3 bases: TGTGCCAGCGGGGGGAGGACAGGGGTCACCGGGGAGCTGTTTTTT.

This rearrangement joins TRBV11-2 to TRBJ2-7; a possible D gene is TRBD1 (6 bases). The CDR3 spans 16 residues. Germline CDR1 SGHAT, CDR2 FQNNGV. V dropped 3 bases and J dropped 0 bases, with 15 bases sitting between them. The CDR3 region is CASSLGHLGGSYEQYF. The CDR3 coding sequence is TGTGCCAGCAGCTTGGGACACTTAGGGGGCTCCTACGAGCAGTACTTC. The whole variable domain, filled in from reference TRBV11-2 and TRBJ2-7, reads EAGVAQSPRYKIIEKRQSVAFWCNPISGHATLYWYQQILGQGPKLLIQFQNNGVVDDSQLPKDRFSAERLKGVDSTLKIQPAKLEDSAVYLCASSLGHLGGSYEQYFGPGTRLTVT.

The rearrangement joins TRBV12-3 or TRBV12-4 to TRBJ1-3; D not resolved. There are 12 residues in the CDR3. V lost 2 bases and J lost 3, with 2 bases in between. CDR3 sequence: CASSLHGNTIYF. DNA of the CDR3: TGTGCCAGCAGTTTACATGGAAACACCATATATTTT.

The genes are TRBV5-1 and TRBJ2-3, with 9 bases that match TRBD1. Trimming cost V 0 bases and J 4 bases; bases outside gene matches: 3. CDR3 size: 15 residues. Germline lookup yields CDR1 SGHRS and CDR2 YFSETQ. The chain's CDR3 is CASSLGQGVADTQYF. DNA for the CDR3: TGCGCCAGCAGCTTGGGACAGGGGGTTGCAGATACGCAGTATTTT.

The chain couples TRBV9 to TRBJ2-3, with D possibly TRBD1 on 6 matching bases. This CDR3 is built from 14 residues. Trimming took 2 bases from V and 0 from J, leaving 7 bases between them. CDR1 is SGDLS, CDR2 YYNGEE, per germline. The CDR3 DNA reads TGTGCCAGCAGCGTGGGACATAGCACAGATACGCAGTATTTT. Its translation: CASSVGHSTDTQYF.

The chain carries TRBV5-1 and TRBJ1-6, with a possible D match to TRBD1 (5 bases). There are 18 residues in the CDR3. CDR1 and CDR2 from the germline V gene are SGHRS and YFSETQ. With 4 bases removed from V and 0 bases from J, the gap between germline ends came to 17 bases. DNA for the CDR3: TGCGCCAGCAGCCCACAAGGGAGGGGCAGCTCCTATAATTCACCCCTCCACTTT. Translating it yields CASSPQGRGSSYNSPLHF. Filled out from reference TRBV5-1 and TRBJ1-6, the complete variable domain reads KAGVTQTPRYLIKTRGQQVTLSCSPISGHRSVSWYQQTPGQGLQFLFEYFSETQRNKGNFPGRFSGRQFSNSRSEMNVSTLELGDSALYLCASSPQGRGSSYNSPLHFGNGTRLTVT.

V is TRBV18 and J is TRBJ2-1; a weak D match, TRBD1 (5 bases). V shed 2 bases and J shed 8 bases, with 16 bases lying between them. CDR3 size: 15 residues. Germline V gives CDR1 KGHSH, CDR2 LQKENI. CDR3 coding DNA: TGTGCCAGCTCACCAGGTATAGGGGCGTACTATGAGCAGTTCTTC. This encodes CASSPGIGAYYEQFF.

The table lists this clone with a count of one. The gene calls are TRBV10-1 and TRBJ2-2; 8 bases line up with TRBD1. After removal of 7 bases from V and 3 bases from J, the junction contained 7 bases not matched to a gene. The CDR3 spans 15 residues. Germline CDR1 WNHNN, CDR2 SYGVQD (reference sequence). CDR3 region: CASNTDRGHTGELFF. The CDR3, as DNA: TGCGCCAGCAATACCGACAGGGGTCACACCGGGGAGCTGTTTTTT.

The chain combines TRBV28 with TRBJ1-1; D is unresolved. The CDR3 is 15 residues long. Germline CDR1 MDHEN, CDR2 SYDVKM. Deletions cut 6 bases from V and 5 bases from J, with 19 bases between. The CDR3 is CASSFTGNPRTEAFF. CDR3 DNA: TGTGCCAGCAGCTTCACCGGGAATCCGAGGACTGAAGCTTTCTTT.

This clone was seen only once. CDR3 in DNA: TGCGCCAGCAGCTCCGGTCCCGCCGAAAAACTGTTTTTT. It translates to CASSSGPAEKLFF. This rearrangement joins TRBV5-1 to TRBJ1-4; no reliable D call. The germline V gene encodes CDR1 SGHRS and CDR2 YFSETQ. The CDR3 loop spans 13 amino acids. Trimming removed 3 bases at V and 8 bases at J, with 11 bases between.

This clone appeared once. The chain uses TRBV24-1 and TRBJ1-5; D is undetermined. Germline CDR1 reads KGHDR; CDR2 reads SFDVKD. V was clipped by 3 bases and J by 2 bases, with 13 bases between them. The CDR3 has 16 residues. This CDR3 is CATSDGRGGGNQPQHF. Here the CDR3 DNA reads TGTGCCACCAGTGATGGGCGGGGAGGAGGCAATCAGCCCCAGCATTTT.

This chain joins TRBV24-1 and TRBJ1-2; no reliable D call. V was shortened by 7 bases and J by 8 bases, with 16 bases between the two germline ends. CDR1 KGHDR and CDR2 SFDVKD come from the germline V gene. This CDR3 spans 13 amino acids. DNA for the CDR3: TGTGCCACCAGCGCGTTAGGAGCCTTGGGCTACACCTTC. Translating it yields CATSALGALGYTF.

The chain is built from TRBV12-3 or TRBV12-4 and TRBJ2-3, with 9 bases aligning to TRBD2. J gave up 10 bases and V 4 bases, and 3 bases lay outside the gene matches. The length of the CDR3 is 12 residues. CDR3 amino acids: CASSSGLAAQYF. CDR3 nucleotides: TGTGCCAGCAGTTCGGGACTAGCAGCGCAGTATTTT.